These 19 T cell receptor beta chains were all obtained from the same sample, sequenced in a study of blood T cells in healthy people across ages. Together with a sample-barcoded 5' primer, a J-beta primer mix was included in a second PCR lasting about 6 to 12 cycles. MiXCR, run by TCRdb on the 5' RACE reads, gives a single entry per CDR3 protein. The sample carries approximately 800,000 distinct CDR3 sequences, more than 55% recorded once. What was sequenced was blood. The receptor set was obtained from a man aged 35-49 years in good health.

The rearrangement uses TRBV5-1 and TRBJ2-3; D perhaps matches TRBD2 (5 bases). This CDR3 region has 13 residues. V lost 0 bases and J lost 11, with 13 bases in between. Germline-derived CDR1 and CDR2 are SGHRS and YFSETQ. The CDR3: CASSLAETILQYF. The CDR3 coding sequence is TGCGCCAGCAGCTTGGCCGAGACTATACTGCAGTATTTT.

The chain links TRBV28 to TRBJ2-1, with D possibly being TRBD1 or TRBD2 (5 bases each). The ends were cut back, 6 bases at V and 11 bases at J, with 11 bases in the middle. The length of the CDR3 is 11 residues. Germline V lookup: CDR1 MDHEN, CDR2 SYDVKM. The CDR3 DNA reads TGTGCCAGCAGAAGGGACCTGCAGCAGTTCTTC. Translating it yields CASRRDLQQFF.

The chain carries TRBV27 and TRBJ2-5, with a possible D match to TRBD2 (6 bases). The germline CDR1 and CDR2 sequences are MNHEY and SMNVEV (reference sequence). Trimming stripped 1 base from V and 4 bases from J, with 10 bases between. The CDR3 runs 14 residues. In DNA form, the CDR3 reads TGTGCCAGCAGTTTATACGGGGGTCCAGAGACCCAGTACTTC. Its translation: CASSLYGGPETQYF.

V usage is TRBV20-1 and J usage is TRBJ1-6, with D perhaps TRBD1 (5 bases). This CDR3 has 16 amino acids. CDR1 DFQATT and CDR2 SNEGSKA come from the germline V gene (reference sequence). The V end was cut by 1 base, the J end by 4 bases, with 14 bases between. CDR3 coding DNA: TGCAGTGCTAGAGTAACGGGGGACTCTTATAATTCACCCCTCCACTTT. As protein: CSARVTGDSYNSPLHF.

CDR3 sequence: CASRQPGVGIQETQYF. CDR3 nucleotides: TGTGCCAGCAGGCAACCCGGGGTGGGGATCCAAGAGACCCAGTACTTC. This chain links TRBV28 with TRBJ2-5; tentative D call: TRBD2 (5 bases). The CDR3 runs 16 residues. Trimming took 6 bases from V and 1 from J, leaving 18 bases between them. Germline V CDR1 and CDR2: MDHEN, SYDVKM.

The chain uses TRBV30 and TRBJ1-5, with TRBD1 matching 10 bases. Looked up from germline, CDR1 is GTSNPN and CDR2 is SVGIG (reference sequence). With 0 bases clipped from V and 7 bases from J, the junction kept 9 bases outside the gene matches. The CDR3 is made up of 16 amino acids. The CDR3 sequence: CAWSVGQGISRQPQHF. CDR3 bases: TGTGCCTGGAGTGTGGGACAGGGGATTAGTCGGCAGCCCCAGCATTTT.

This clonotype has just one count. The rearrangement uses TRBV10-3 and TRBJ2-7; D not certain. V lost 2 bases, J lost 1 base, and 18 bases lay in between. Germline values: CDR1 ENHRY, CDR2 SYGVKD. The CDR3 runs to 17 residues. CDR3 loop: CAISETSSLSRSYEQYF. The CDR3 region has the DNA TGTGCCATCAGTGAGACAAGTTCCCTATCTAGGTCCTACGAGCAGTACTTC.

The chain couples TRBV11-3 to TRBJ2-2; D call uncertain. The CDR3 has 15 residues. From germline, CDR1 is SGHNT and CDR2 YENEEA. V was shortened by 3 bases and J by 0 bases, with 8 bases between the two germline ends. This CDR3 reads CASSFSSANTGELFF. As DNA, the CDR3 is TGTGCCAGCAGCTTTTCGTCGGCGAACACCGGGGAGCTGTTTTTT.

The V and J genes are TRBV14 and TRBJ2-1; D remains unclear. Germline CDR1 and CDR2: SGHDN and FVKESK. Trimming removed 0 bases at V and 8 bases at J, with 8 bases between. The CDR3 consists of 13 residues. In nucleotides, the CDR3 is TGTGCCAGCAGCCAAGATCCCTCTGATGAGCAGTTCTTC. Encoded protein: CASSQDPSDEQFF.

This clonotype was observed at least ten times. The V gene is TRBV29-1, the J gene TRBJ2-1; TRBD2 aligns across 8 bases. The CDR3 runs to 14 residues. Germline loops: CDR1 SQVTM, CDR2 ANQGSEA. V gave up 8 bases and J gave up 9 bases; unmatched junction bases: 15. The CDR3 spells CSTENPGGPTEQFF. The CDR3 coding sequence is TGCAGCACAGAGAATCCGGGAGGGCCTACTGAGCAGTTCTTC.

This clonotype appeared a few times. The J gene is TRBJ2-1, the V gene TRBV7-2, with TRBD2 matching over 9 bases. The CDR3 has 18 residues. The germline CDR1 and CDR2 sequences are SGHTA and FQGNSA. Trimming at V came to 3 bases and at J to 3 bases, leaving 12 bases not matched to a gene. The CDR3, as DNA: TGTGCCAGCAGCTTTCCCCTTCTAGCGACTAGCGGCTACAATGAGCAGTTCTTC. This codes for CASSFPLLATSGYNEQFF.

The chain links TRBV5-1 to TRBJ2-2, with D hard to call. Looked up from germline, CDR1 is SGHRS and CDR2 is YFSETQ. The CDR3 covers 15 residues. Deletions cut 1 base from V and 0 bases from J, with 7 bases between. This CDR3 is CASSLFNSNTGELFF. CDR3 DNA sequence: TGCGCCAGCAGCTTGTTTAACTCGAACACCGGGGAGCTGTTTTTT. The entire variable domain, with the rest obtained from reference TRBV5-1 and TRBJ2-2, is as follows: KAGVTQTPRYLIKTRGQQVTLSCSPISGHRSVSWYQQTPGQGLQFLFEYFSETQRNKGNFPGRFSGRQFSNSRSEMNVSTLELGDSALYLCASSLFNSNTGELFFGEGSRLTVL.

This clonotype was observed once. The J gene is TRBJ2-5, the V gene TRBV25-1; either TRBD1 or TRBD2 may supply D (5 bases each). The DNA end lines up better with TRBJ2-7; the J call may be wrong. Germline V gene data show CDR1 as MGHDK and CDR2 as SYGVNS. The CDR3 covers 15 residues. The CDR3 DNA reads as TGTGCCAGCAGTGGGGGAGACAGATTCCTCTACGAGCAGTACTTC. Its protein product is CASSGGDRFLYEQYF.

J is TRBJ2-3 and V is TRBV12-3 or TRBV12-4, with a possible D match to TRBD2 (6 bases). The V end lost 5 bases, the J end lost 4 bases, and 13 bases lay between the germline ends. The CDR3 consists of 14 residues. The CDR3, as DNA: TGTGCCAGCAGTGTGGGACGGGAGTCAGATACGCAGTATTTT. The encoded protein is CASSVGRESDTQYF.

The chain is built from TRBV5-1 and TRBJ2-1, with 11 bases that match TRBD2. Germline V gene lookup returns CDR1 SGHRS and CDR2 YFSETQ. The length of the CDR3 is 17 residues. Trimming removed 0 bases from V and 3 bases from J; junction bases left unmatched: 5. CDR3 in DNA: TGCGCCAGCAGCTTGGATAGCGGGAGGGCCGGCTACAATGAGCAGTTCTTC. This encodes CASSLDSGRAGYNEQFF. The complete variable domain, with remaining parts taken from reference TRBV5-1 and TRBJ2-1, reads KAGVTQTPRYLIKTRGQQVTLSCSPISGHRSVSWYQQTPGQGLQFLFEYFSETQRNKGNFPGRFSGRQFSNSRSEMNVSTLELGDSALYLCASSLDSGRAGYNEQFFGPGTRLTVL.

The chain couples TRBV14 to TRBJ2-5; D ambiguous. The end of the DNA aligns better with TRBJ2-7, so the J call may be wrong. The CDR3 extends over 13 amino acids. Germline V gene sequence: CDR1 SGHDN, CDR2 FVKESK. In DNA form, the CDR3 reads TGTGCCAGCAGCCGTCTGGGAACTGTCGAGCAGTACTTC. Translation gives CASSRLGTVEQYF.

This clonotype has only one observation. The gene calls are TRBV6-1 and TRBJ2-7; TRBD1 matches at 7 bases. Trimming at V came to 2 bases and at J to 0 bases, leaving 16 bases not matched to a gene. This CDR3 region has 19 residues. Germline V gene data show CDR1 as MNHNS and CDR2 as SASEGT. Here the CDR3 reads CASSEIRGAGGKSSYEQYF. CDR3 nucleotide sequence: TGTGCCAGCAGTGAAATTAGGGGTGCAGGGGGAAAAAGCTCCTACGAGCAGTACTTC.

This chain uses TRBV12-3 or TRBV12-4 with TRBJ2-7, with D possibly called TRBD1 or TRBD2 (6 bases each). The ends were cut back, 0 bases at V and 4 bases at J, with 13 bases in the middle. The length of the CDR3 is 15 residues. In DNA form, the CDR3 reads TGTGCCAGCAGTTTAGCAGTGGGGGGCCAATACGAGCAGTACTTC. The encoded protein is CASSLAVGGQYEQYF.

This chain links TRBV20-1 with TRBJ2-3, with 10 bases aligning to TRBD2. The CDR3 spans 18 residues. Germline V lookup: CDR1 DFQATT, CDR2 SNEGSKA (reference sequence). J lost 2 bases, V lost 6 bases, and 17 bases had no gene match. For the CDR3, the DNA is TGCAGTGCACAGACTAGCGGGCCGGCCCTTACAATCACAGATACGCAGTATTTT. The encoded protein is CSAQTSGPALTITDTQYF.